Shown below are 17 T cell receptor beta chains from a single sample sequenced in a study of T cell repertoires in cytomegalovirus infection. TCRdb itself ran the reads through MiXCR, one entry per CDR3 protein. This sample has 450,000 to 600,000 distinct CDR3 sequences, with about 11% found just once. Sequences were obtained from PBMCs. The source is a human donor in good health (CMV status not recorded). Some clones in this sample may be carry-over from other donors' samples.

This clonotype was detected ten times or more. The genes are TRBV11-2 and TRBJ1-1, with D tentatively TRBD1 (5 bases). Germline values: CDR1 SGHAT, CDR2 FQNNGV. The length of the CDR3 is 12 residues. V lost 5 bases to trimming and J lost 8 bases, with 12 bases between them. CDR3 amino acids: CASSGPREEAFF. The CDR3 DNA reads TGTGCCAGCAGCGGGCCCAGGGAGGAAGCTTTCTTT.

This clonotype has at least ten counts. The CDR3 region is CASSEDKRLEAFF. Written as DNA, the CDR3 is TGTGCCAGCAGCGAGGACAAGCGTCTTGAAGCTTTCTTT. The chain carries TRBV7-9 and TRBJ1-1; maybe TRBD1 (5 bases). CDR1 is SEHNR, CDR2 FQNEAQ, per germline (reference sequence). This CDR3 comprises 13 residues. The V end lost 5 bases, the J end lost 7 bases, and 14 bases lay between the germline ends. Full variable domain (outside the CDR3, taken from reference TRBV7-9 and TRBJ1-1): DTGVSQNPRHKITKRGQNVTFRCDPISEHNRLYWYRQTLGQGPEFLTYFQNEAQLEKSRLLSDRFSAERPKGSFSTLEIQRTEQGDSAMYLCASSEDKRLEAFFGQGTRLTVV.

This clonotype was detected ten times or more. The chain couples TRBV19 to TRBJ1-4; D gene ambiguous. The V gene lost 7 bases and the J gene lost 0 bases, with 15 bases spanning the gap. CDR3 length: 16 amino acids. Germline CDR1 reads LNHDA; CDR2 reads SQIVND (reference sequence). CDR3 sequence (DNA): TGTGCCAGTACCAAGCGAGGGTCCTCAACTAATGAAAAACTGTTTTTT. Its protein is CASTKRGSSTNEKLFF.

This clonotype was observed many times. The chain uses TRBV7-8 and TRBJ2-6; D not certain. V was trimmed by 1 base and J by 2 bases, leaving 12 bases between them. This CDR3 has 17 residues. CDR1 and CDR2 from the germline V gene are SGHVS and FQNEAQ. CDR3 protein: CASSLVRAAPGANVLTF. The CDR3 coding sequence is TGTGCCAGCAGCTTAGTTAGGGCGGCACCTGGGGCCAACGTCCTGACTTTC.

This clonotype was recorded many times. The rearrangement uses TRBV11-2 and TRBJ1-2; no definite D call. The CDR3 contains 12 residues. Germline V gives CDR1 SGHAT, CDR2 FQNNGV. V was pared by 5 bases and J by 4 bases, with 8 bases between. The CDR3 loop is CASSPPGYGYTF. CDR3 sequence (DNA): TGTGCCAGCAGCCCGCCTGGCTATGGCTACACCTTC.

The genes are TRBV20-1 and TRBJ2-5, with D tentatively TRBD1 (5 bases). Germline CDR1 is DFQATT and CDR2 is SNEGSKA (reference sequence). The CDR3 is 12 amino acids. Trimming left V 8 bases short and J 3 bases short, with 13 bases between. The CDR3 nucleotides read TGCAGTTCTCTCTTAGGGGAAGAGACCCAGTACTTC. It translates to CSSLLGEETQYF.

This clonotype was seen at least ten times. The chain recombines TRBV20-1 with TRBJ1-6; TRBD1 agrees at 11 bases. Germline lookup yields CDR1 DFQATT and CDR2 SNEGSKA (reference sequence). The length of the CDR3 is 16 residues. After removal of 6 bases from V and 6 bases from J, the junction contained 10 bases not matched to a gene. CDR3 sequence reads: CSAPGQGAPFNSPLHF. The CDR3 bases are TGCAGTGCGCCCGGACAGGGGGCCCCATTTAATTCACCCCTCCACTTT.

The V gene is TRBV27, the J gene TRBJ2-5, with 8 bases aligning to TRBD2. The germline V gene has CDR1 MNHEY and CDR2 SMNVEV (reference sequence). V was pared by 2 bases and J by 5 bases, with 4 bases of the junction left unmatched. CDR3 length equals 14 residues. The CDR3 bases are TGTGCCAGCAGTTTAACCCGGGGGGGGGAGACCCAGTACTTC. Amino acid sequence: CASSLTRGGETQYF.

This clonotype was detected many times. V and J are TRBV20-1 and TRBJ2-2; 11 nucleotides match TRBD2. CDR3 length equals 15 residues. Germline CDR1 is DFQATT and CDR2 is SNEGSKA (reference sequence). The V gene end was trimmed by 5 bases and the J gene end by 4 bases; junction bases not matched to a gene: 6. CDR3 protein: CSAQRLAGRTGELFF. CDR3 coding DNA: TGCAGTGCTCAACGACTAGCGGGACGCACCGGGGAGCTGTTTTTT.

This clonotype was counted many times. The junction shows a germline mismatch at one end, possibly a read error. This chain joins TRBV4-2 and TRBJ2-7; D uncertain. The CDR3 spans 12 residues. Germline V gives CDR1 LGHNA, CDR2 YNFKEQ. The CDR3 DNA follows: TGTGCCAGCAGTCAAGAGCCCCACGAGCAGTACTTC. Translation: CASSQEPHEQYF.

V is TRBV15 and J is TRBJ2-7, with D perhaps matching TRBD2 (5 bases). The CDR3 covers 13 residues. Germline CDR1 is LNHNV and CDR2 is YYDKDF (reference sequence). V lost 3 bases to trimming and J lost 5 bases, with 11 bases between them. As DNA, the CDR3 is TGTGCCACCAGCAGGGACTCGGTCCACGAGCAGTACTTC. Encoded protein: CATSRDSVHEQYF.

This clonotype was seen repeatedly, ten times or more. The J gene is TRBJ1-1, the V gene TRBV28, with TRBD1 as a possible D gene (5 bases). This CDR3 has 15 amino acids. V was shortened by 3 bases and J by 0 bases, with 11 bases between the two germline ends. Germline values: CDR1 MDHEN, CDR2 SYDVKM. The CDR3 region is CASSLFAGLNTEAFF. CDR3 bases: TGTGCCAGCAGTTTGTTTGCAGGGCTGAACACTGAAGCTTTCTTT.

This chain links TRBV6-1 with TRBJ1-2; no firm D call. Trimming removed 2 bases at V and 4 bases at J, with 8 bases between. The CDR3 is 13 residues long. CDR1 and CDR2 (germline): MNHNS, SASEGT. The CDR3 loop is CASSERTAYGYTF. The CDR3, as DNA: TGTGCCAGCAGTGAAAGGACGGCCTATGGCTACACCTTC.

The gene calls are TRBV5-4 and TRBJ2-2; 9 nucleotides line up with TRBD1. After removal of 1 base from V and 8 bases from J, the junction contained 9 bases not matched to a gene. CDR3 length: 16 residues. Per the germline V gene, CDR1 is SGHNT and CDR2 is YYREEE (reference sequence). CDR3: CASSLRTGVLIGELFF. The CDR3 nucleotides are TGTGCCAGCAGCTTGCGGACAGGGGTATTGATTGGGGAGCTGTTTTTT. Full variable domain (remainder filled in from reference TRBV5-4 and TRBJ2-2): ETGVTQSPTHLIKTRGQQVTLRCSSQSGHNTVSWYQQALGQGPQFIFQYYREEENGRGNFPPRFSGLQFPNYSSELNVNALELDDSALYLCASSLRTGVLIGELFFGEGSRLTVL.

This clonotype was seen only a few times. J is TRBJ2-5 and V is TRBV10-3; D gene uncertain. CDR3 length: 16 amino acids. V was pared by 0 bases and J by 3 bases, with 14 bases between. The germline V gene has CDR1 ENHRY and CDR2 SYGVKD. The CDR3 DNA follows: TGTGCCATCAGTGAGTCGATTATGGGAACAAAAGAGACCCAGTACTTC. This translates into CAISESIMGTKETQYF.

The V call is TRBV5-6, the J call TRBJ2-7; 7 positions match TRBD1. The V segment lost 3 bases and the J segment 2 bases; nucleotides outside the gene matches: 5. The length of the CDR3 is 14 residues. From germline, CDR1 is SGHDT and CDR2 YYEEEE. The CDR3 region has the DNA TGTGCCAGCAGCTCCTTGGGACAGACCTACGAGCAGTACTTC. This gives the protein CASSSLGQTYEQYF.

This clonotype was counted a few times. This sequence joins TRBV20-1 and TRBJ2-7; 8 bases map to TRBD1. This CDR3 is built from 14 residues. V trimming: 1 base; J trimming: 2 bases; junction bases outside the gene matches: 4. In germline, CDR1 is DFQATT, CDR2 SNEGSKA (reference sequence). The CDR3 nucleotides read TGCAGTGCTAGAGTACAGGGGGACCCCTACGAGCAGTACTTC. Amino acid sequence: CSARVQGDPYEQYF.